This T cell receptor beta chain derives from a study of T cells in Graves' hyperthyroidism and ophthalmopathy. In this sample, this clonotype turned up many times. The TCR beta CDR3 regions underwent amplification using RNA transcripts as the source. The primer set for the first-round RT-PCR of the TCR CDR3 was HTBI. MiXCR, applied by TCRdb to the multiplex PCR reads, yields one record per CDR3 protein. In the table there are about 690,000 distinct CDR3 sequences, 17% of which are singletons. Per the germline V gene, CDR1 is SNHLY and CDR2 is FYNNEI. Trimming at V came to 6 bases and at J to 5 bases, leaving 9 bases not matched to a gene. The CDR3 sequence is 15 residues long. The diagnoses drew upon clinical symptoms, serum thyroxine and TRAb, thyroid ultrasound and orbital computed tomography.

The rearrangement joins TRBV2 to TRBJ2-5; 10 bases map to TRBD2. Specimen: blood. The TCR sequence derives from a man in his fifties or sixties with Graves' hyperthyroidism. As DNA, the CDR3 is TGTGCCAGCAGCGCAAGCGGGAGGGCCGTTGAGACCCAGTACTTC. Translation gives CASSASGRAVETQYF. Full variable domain (rest looked up from reference TRBV2 and TRBJ2-5): EPEVTQTPSHQVTQMGQEVILRCVPISNHLYFYWYRQILGQKVEFLVSFYNNEISEKSEIFDDQFSVERPDGSNFTLKIRSTKLEDSAMYFCASSASGRAVETQYFGPGTRLLVL.